A single sample is the source of the 10 T cell receptor beta chains below, sequenced in a study of CD8 T cells in Susac syndrome. Roughly 0.45 to 1 ug RNA was reverse transcribed with random hexamers. TCRdb processed the immunoSEQ multiplex PCR reads anew with MiXCR; each CDR3 protein has one entry. The sample records 95,000 to 150,000 distinct CDR3 sequences, over 90% being singletons. Sequenced material: CD8+ T cells from PBMCs. These receptors originate from a human donor with Susac syndrome.

The J gene is TRBJ2-7, the V gene TRBV5-4, with TRBD1 as a possible D gene (6 bases). The CDR3 is 15 residues long. Deletions cut 4 bases from V and 3 bases from J, with 17 bases between. Looked up from germline, CDR1 is SGHNT and CDR2 is YYREEE (reference sequence). The CDR3 nucleotides are TGTGCCAGCAGCGGCAACGGGACACCTATCTACGAGCAGTACTTC. Encoded protein: CASSGNGTPIYEQYF. The whole variable domain, remainder taken from reference TRBV5-4 and TRBJ2-7, is ETGVTQSPTHLIKTRGQQVTLRCSSQSGHNTVSWYQQALGQGPQFIFQYYREEENGRGNFPPRFSGLQFPNYSSELNVNALELDDSALYLCASSGNGTPIYEQYFGPGTRLTVT.

This clonotype was counted between two and nine times. The chain carries TRBV18 and TRBJ2-7; tentatively, D is TRBD1 or TRBD2 (5 bases each). The CDR3 runs to 15 residues. Germline V gives CDR1 KGHSH, CDR2 LQKENI. The V end was cut by 0 bases, the J end by 1 base, with 10 bases between. The CDR3 is CASSPPGTGSYEQYF. The CDR3 region has the DNA TGTGCCAGCTCACCACCCGGGACGGGATCCTACGAGCAGTACTTC.

The chain has TRBV6-5 and TRBJ2-7; D is tentatively TRBD1 or TRBD2 (5 bases each). With 2 bases removed from V and 2 bases from J, the gap between germline ends came to 10 bases. The CDR3 runs 14 residues. From germline, CDR1 is MNHEY and CDR2 SVGAGI. The CDR3 loop reads CASSYGTNAYEQYF. Here the CDR3 DNA reads TGTGCCAGCAGTTACGGGACGAACGCCTACGAGCAGTACTTC.

The rearrangement links TRBV13 to TRBJ1-2; TRBD1 matches 10 bases. V dropped 4 bases and J dropped 0; count of bases not matched to a gene: 8. The CDR3 consists of 17 residues. The germline V gene has CDR1 PRHDT and CDR2 FYEKMQ (reference sequence). The CDR3 DNA reads as TGTGCCAGCAGCTCACGGGACAGGGGATTAGCTAACTATGGCTACACCTTC. Translated, it gives CASSSRDRGLANYGYTF.

Only one count was recorded for this clonotype. The chain uses TRBV12-3 or TRBV12-4 and TRBJ1-2; D is unclear. The CDR3 extends over 13 amino acids. V lost 1 base and J lost 2, with 5 bases in between. The CDR3, as DNA: TGTGCCAGCAGTTTAGGCAAGAACTATGGCTACACCTTC. Residues: CASSLGKNYGYTF.

The chain links TRBV5-6 to TRBJ1-2; the D gene is possibly TRBD1 (5 bases). Trimming stripped 2 bases from V and 10 bases from J, with 9 bases between. This CDR3 region has 11 residues. CDR1 and CDR2 from the germline V gene are SGHDT and YYEEEE. CDR3: CASSFGADYTF. In DNA, the CDR3 is TGTGCCAGCAGCTTCGGGGCGGACTACACCTTC.

The chain is built from TRBV20-1 and TRBJ2-7; no clear D. The germline V and J ends were trimmed by 5 bases and 7 bases, with 12 bases remaining between them. CDR1 is DFQATT and CDR2 is SNEGSKA in the germline V gene (reference sequence). This CDR3 is built from 11 residues. The CDR3, as DNA: TGCAGTGCTTCCCTTGACACTGAGCAGTACTTC. Residues: CSASLDTEQYF.

This CDR3 is CSAPGQDSYEQYF. CDR3 bases: TGCAGTGCACCCGGACAGGACTCCTACGAGCAGTACTTC. This chain uses TRBV20-1 with TRBJ2-7, with 7 bases that match TRBD1. CDR3 length equals 13 residues. CDR1 and CDR2 (germline): DFQATT, SNEGSKA (reference sequence). The junction had 5 bases not matched to a gene; V was cut back by 6 bases and J by 0 bases.

Notes on this clonotype: The junction and the germline gene differ at one end; a read error may be behind it. The genes are TRBV5-6 and TRBJ2-5; no clear D gene. The CDR3 contains 8 residues. Per the germline V gene, CDR1 is SGHDT and CDR2 is YYEEEE. The CDR3 is CASSRRDF. As DNA, the CDR3 is TGTGCCAGCAGCCGCCGGGACTTC.

The V gene is TRBV5-6, the J gene TRBJ2-7; no clear D. Germline CDR1 is SGHDT and CDR2 is YYEEEE. The CDR3 covers 13 residues. Trimming cost V 1 base and J 2 bases, with 7 bases left between them. The chain's CDR3 is CASSLRVAYEQYF. The CDR3 coding sequence is TGTGCCAGCAGCTTGAGGGTGGCCTACGAGCAGTACTTC.